The 26 T cell receptor beta chains below come from one sample, sequenced in a study of T cell responses to AZD1222 COVID-19 vaccine. Libraries were prepared by immunoSEQ multiplex PCR; TCRdb keeps only in-frame clonotypes and omits some of them. The top ten hold around 7.6% of the sample, which has about 110,000 clones, roughly 88% seen once. Here the sequenced sample was peripheral blood, taken 28 days after the second AZD1222 dose. All receptors derive from an adult who received the AZD1222 COVID-19 vaccine.

The CDR3 region is CASKRYGGPGNTIYF. The CDR3 DNA is TGCGCCAGCAAAAGATATGGGGGTCCTGGAAACACCATATATTTT. The chain combines TRBV5-1 with TRBJ1-3, with a possible D match to TRBD1 (5 bases). Between the trimmed V and J ends, which lost 6 bases and 2 bases, there was a span of 15 bases. The CDR3 runs to 15 residues. Germline CDR1 SGHRS, CDR2 YFSETQ.

The chain employs TRBV5-6 and TRBJ2-7; TRBD2 matches 9 bases. The CDR3 sequence is 15 residues long. Trimming cost V 2 bases and J 0 bases; bases outside gene matches: 3. CDR1 SGHDT and CDR2 YYEEEE come from the germline V gene. CDR3 protein: CASSLAGGYSYEQYF. The CDR3 nucleotides are TGTGCCAGCAGCTTAGCGGGGGGTTACTCCTACGAGCAGTACTTC.

The rearrangement uses TRBV4-3 and TRBJ2-4; D perhaps matches TRBD1 (6 bases). Per germline, CDR1 LGHNA and CDR2 YSLEER. V dropped 0 bases and J dropped 7 bases, with 13 bases sitting between them. The CDR3 runs 15 residues. CDR3 region: CASSQDGDTRNIQYF. The CDR3 region has the DNA TGCGCCAGCAGCCAAGACGGGGACACAAGGAACATTCAGTACTTC.

The rearrangement uses TRBV7-9 and TRBJ1-2; D might be TRBD1 (6 bases). V lost 1 base and J lost 10, with 16 bases in between. This CDR3 has 14 residues. Germline lookup yields CDR1 SEHNR and CDR2 FQNEAQ (reference sequence). DNA for the CDR3: TGTGCCAGCAGCTTAGAGACAGGACAGACTTACTACACCTTC. It yields the protein CASSLETGQTYYTF.

The chain employs TRBV29-1 and TRBJ2-1; possible D gene TRBD2, 6 bases. V lost 0 bases to trimming and J lost 4 bases, with 13 bases between them. The germline gives CDR1 SQVTM, CDR2 ANQGSEA. The CDR3 length is 15 residues. The CDR3 DNA follows: TGCAGCGTTGAAGACGGACCTCGGGGGTACAATGAGCAGTTCTTC. The encoded protein is CSVEDGPRGYNEQFF.

The chain employs TRBV18 and TRBJ1-1; D not resolved. Trimming removed 2 bases at V and 10 bases at J, with 11 bases between. The CDR3 consists of 12 residues. Germline lookup yields CDR1 KGHSH and CDR2 LQKENI. The CDR3 loop reads CASSPGLAAAFF. In DNA form, the CDR3 reads TGTGCCAGCTCACCAGGACTGGCAGCAGCTTTCTTT.

This chain joins TRBV29-1 and TRBJ2-6; either TRBD1 or TRBD2 may supply D (5 bases each). This CDR3 is built from 18 residues. Trimming cost V 4 bases and J 6 bases, with 25 bases left between them. Per germline, CDR1 SQVTM and CDR2 ANQGSEA. CDR3 loop: CSVASPRDGSPAANVLTF. Here the CDR3 DNA reads TGCAGCGTTGCATCCCCCCGGGACGGAAGCCCTGCGGCCAACGTCCTGACTTTC.

The genes are TRBV7-3 and TRBJ2-1, with 10 bases matching TRBD2. The germline CDR1 and CDR2 sequences are SGHTA and FQGTGA. The V segment lost 7 bases and the J segment 2 bases; nucleotides outside the gene matches: 2. This CDR3 comprises 14 residues. In DNA form, the CDR3 reads TGTGCCAGCAAAGCGGGGGGGCCCTACAATGAGCAGTTCTTC. Translation gives CASKAGGPYNEQFF.

By its share, this clone is medium-sized. The chain recombines TRBV6-5 with TRBJ1-2; possible D gene TRBD1, 6 bases. Germline assignment: CDR1 MNHEY and CDR2 SVGAGI. The CDR3 is 13 amino acids. Trimming removed 3 bases from V and 7 bases from J, with 12 bases in between. The CDR3 here is CASSYGRDTGYTF. For the CDR3, the DNA is TGTGCCAGCAGTTATGGCAGGGACACTGGCTACACCTTC.

This chain joins TRBV9 and TRBJ2-7, with D unclear. This CDR3 is 13 amino acids long. Germline-derived CDR1 and CDR2 are SGDLS and YYNGEE. Trimming stripped 0 bases from V and 6 bases from J, with 10 bases between. DNA for the CDR3: TGTGCCAGCAGCGTAGGGACGTACGGCGAGCAGTACTTC. Translating gives CASSVGTYGEQYF.

The J gene is TRBJ1-6, the V gene TRBV30, with 7 bases aligning to TRBD1. The V segment lost 3 bases and the J segment 10 bases; nucleotides outside the gene matches: 9. CDR3 length: 14 residues. The germline V gene encodes CDR1 GTSNPN and CDR2 SVGIG (reference sequence). CDR3 DNA sequence: TGTGCCTGGAGAACCTACGGGGGACAGTCACCCCTCCACTTT. The encoded protein is CAWRTYGGQSPLHF.

Only one count was recorded for this clone. This chain connects TRBV18 to TRBJ2-1; 10 nucleotides agree with TRBD2. The CDR3 is 18 residues long. Trimming at V came to 1 base and at J to 0 bases, leaving 6 bases not matched to a gene. Germline V gene lookup returns CDR1 KGHSH and CDR2 LQKENI. The CDR3 region has the DNA TGTGCCAGCTCACCACAGCGGGGGGGCCGGAGCTCCTACAATGAGCAGTTCTTC. Translated, it gives CASSPQRGGRSSYNEQFF.

This clone was seen once. The V call is TRBV5-1, the J call TRBJ1-2; D possibly corresponds to TRBD1 (6 bases). V shed 2 bases and J shed 2 bases, with 10 bases lying between them. Germline assignment: CDR1 SGHRS and CDR2 YFSETQ. The CDR3 spans 14 residues. The CDR3 DNA sequence: TGCGCCAGCAGCTTAAGGGGGAGGAACTATGGCTACACCTTC. Translation gives CASSLRGRNYGYTF.

The V gene is TRBV6-5, the J gene TRBJ1-1; TRBD1 might be the D (5 bases). This CDR3 contains 14 residues. Trimming left V 5 bases short and J 6 bases short, with 16 bases between. Germline V gene lookup returns CDR1 MNHEY and CDR2 SVGAGI. CDR3 region: CASSRDRGPAEAFF. The CDR3 DNA reads TGTGCCAGCAGTAGGGACCGGGGTCCCGCTGAAGCTTTCTTT.

This chain joins TRBV7-6 and TRBJ2-5; D uncertain. V was cut by 5 bases and J by 1 base, with 17 bases left in between. The germline CDR1 and CDR2 sequences are SGHVS and FNYEAQ. This CDR3 spans 16 amino acids. As DNA, the CDR3 is TGTGCCAGCAGCCTGGGATTTACCCAGTCCCAAGAGACCCAGTACTTC. It codes for CASSLGFTQSQETQYF.

This chain links TRBV24-1 with TRBJ1-3; D not resolved. Germline V gene lookup returns CDR1 KGHDR and CDR2 SFDVKD. The CDR3 sequence is 11 residues long. Between the trimmed V and J ends, which lost 6 bases and 4 bases, there was a span of 3 bases. In DNA form, the CDR3 reads TGTGCCACCAGTTCCGGAAACACCATATATTTT. Amino acid sequence: CATSSGNTIYF.

The rearrangement joins TRBV12-3 or TRBV12-4 to TRBJ2-3; D ambiguous. V was shortened by 6 bases and J by 4 bases, with 11 bases between the two germline ends. The CDR3 is 13 residues long. CDR3 sequence reads: CASSLSGSDTQYF. CDR3 nucleotide sequence: TGTGCCAGCAGCCTCTCGGGTTCAGATACGCAGTATTTT.

This chain joins TRBV4-3 and TRBJ1-1; D is ambiguous. The V gene lost 11 bases and the J gene lost 1 base, with 11 bases spanning the gap. The CDR3 is 12 residues long. The germline V gene has CDR1 LGHNA and CDR2 YSLEER. CDR3 loop: CAPRATNTEAFF. As DNA, the CDR3 is TGCGCCCCCCGGGCCACGAACACTGAAGCTTTCTTT.

The chain employs TRBV3-1 (or the pseudogene TRBV3-2) and TRBJ1-4; 7 bases align to TRBD1. Germline V gene data show CDR1 as LGHDT and CDR2 as YNNKEL (reference sequence). V lost 2 bases to trimming and J lost 0 bases; unmatched junction nucleotides: 21. The CDR3 extends over 22 amino acids. DNA of the CDR3: TGTGCCAGCAGCCAAACACCCCACACCCTACAGGGGCGATTCGCAACTAATGAAAAACTGTTTTTT. Amino acid sequence: CASSQTPHTLQGRFATNEKLFF.

CDR3 loop: CASSLAPGLAGQETQYF. The DNA of the CDR3 is TGTGCCAGCAGCTTAGCCCCAGGACTAGCGGGCCAAGAGACCCAGTACTTC. The rearrangement joins TRBV7-8 to TRBJ2-5; 11 bases map to TRBD2. With V trimmed by 0 bases and J by 1 base, 4 bases remained unmatched. The CDR3 is 17 residues long. Germline V gives CDR1 SGHVS, CDR2 FQNEAQ.

The V call is TRBV7-6, the J call TRBJ2-7; 11 bases are a match to TRBD1. CDR1 and CDR2 from the germline V gene are SGHVS and FNYEAQ. There are 15 residues in the CDR3. Unmatched junction bases numbered 5, after V lost 5 bases and J lost 2 bases. CDR3: CASSPGQGETYEQYF. DNA for the CDR3: TGTGCCAGCAGCCCGGGACAGGGGGAAACCTACGAGCAGTACTTC.

The chain employs TRBV7-3 and TRBJ2-2; unclear D gene. Trimming took 7 bases from V and 2 from J, leaving 8 bases between them. Germline loops: CDR1 SGHTA, CDR2 FQGTGA. This CDR3 has 13 amino acids. CDR3 sequence: CASNQKNTGELFF. The CDR3 DNA is TGTGCCAGCAATCAGAAAAACACCGGGGAGCTGTTTTTT.

This clone was detected once. V gene TRBV3-1 (or the pseudogene TRBV3-2) combines with J gene TRBJ1-2; D remains ambiguous. CDR3 length: 13 amino acids. The V and J ends lost 1 base and 8 bases respectively, with 11 bases between them. Germline V gene data show CDR1 as LGHDT and CDR2 as YNNKEL (reference sequence). The DNA of the CDR3 is TGTGCCAGCAGCCAAGTGGGTCAACGGGGCTACACCTTC. Amino acids: CASSQVGQRGYTF.

The CDR3 protein is CASRNGGGGNQPQHF. The CDR3 coding sequence is TGTGCCAGCAGGAATGGGGGTGGTGGCAATCAGCCCCAGCATTTT. The chain combines TRBV6-5 with TRBJ1-5; perhaps TRBD1 as D (5 bases). The CDR3 covers 15 residues. The V end was cut by 6 bases, the J end by 2 bases, with 14 bases between. Germline assignment: CDR1 MNHEY and CDR2 SVGAGI.

This chain links TRBV9 with TRBJ1-2, with no clear D. V was shortened by 0 bases and J by 2 bases, with 11 bases between the two germline ends. The CDR3 has 15 residues. Looked up from germline, CDR1 is SGDLS and CDR2 is YYNGEE. For the CDR3, the DNA is TGTGCCAGCAGCGTAGGTCTGGGTTCCAACTATGGCTACACCTTC. Translating gives CASSVGLGSNYGYTF.

The J gene is TRBJ1-2, the V gene TRBV29-1; D is undetermined. Germline values: CDR1 SQVTM, CDR2 ANQGSEA. There are 11 residues in the CDR3. V gave up 5 bases and J gave up 0 bases, with 4 bases separating them. This chain's CDR3 is CSVRANYGYTF. The CDR3 DNA follows: TGCAGCGTTCGAGCTAACTATGGCTACACCTTC.